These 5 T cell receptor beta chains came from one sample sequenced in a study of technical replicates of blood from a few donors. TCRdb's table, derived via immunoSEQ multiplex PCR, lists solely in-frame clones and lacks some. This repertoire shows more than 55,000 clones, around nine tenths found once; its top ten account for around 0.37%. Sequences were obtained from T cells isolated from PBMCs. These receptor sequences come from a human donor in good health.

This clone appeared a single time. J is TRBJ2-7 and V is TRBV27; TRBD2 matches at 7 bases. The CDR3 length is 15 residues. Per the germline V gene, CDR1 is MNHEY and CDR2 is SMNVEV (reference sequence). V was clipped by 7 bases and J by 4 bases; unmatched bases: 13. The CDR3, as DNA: TGTGCCAGCAATTCTGAGGGAGGGCCGTGGTACGAGCAGTACTTC. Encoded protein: CASNSEGGPWYEQYF.

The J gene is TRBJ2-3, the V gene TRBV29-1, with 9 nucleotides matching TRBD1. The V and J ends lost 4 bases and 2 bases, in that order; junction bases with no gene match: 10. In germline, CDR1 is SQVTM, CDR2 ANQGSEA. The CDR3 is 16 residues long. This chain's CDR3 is CSVGGPDRGSTDTQYF. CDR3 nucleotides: TGCAGCGTTGGGGGCCCTGACAGGGGGTCCACAGATACGCAGTATTTT.

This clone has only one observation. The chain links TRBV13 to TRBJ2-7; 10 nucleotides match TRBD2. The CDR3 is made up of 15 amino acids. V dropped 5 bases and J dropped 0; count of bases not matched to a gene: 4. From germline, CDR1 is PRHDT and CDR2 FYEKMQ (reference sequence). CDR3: CASSPTSGTSYEQYF. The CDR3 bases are TGTGCCAGCAGCCCCACTAGCGGGACCTCCTACGAGCAGTACTTC.

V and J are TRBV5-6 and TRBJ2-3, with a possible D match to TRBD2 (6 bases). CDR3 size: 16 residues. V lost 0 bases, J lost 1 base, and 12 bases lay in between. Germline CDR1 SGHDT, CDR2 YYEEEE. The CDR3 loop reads CASSLDWGGGTDTQYF. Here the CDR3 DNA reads TGTGCCAGCAGCTTGGATTGGGGCGGGGGCACAGATACGCAGTATTTT.

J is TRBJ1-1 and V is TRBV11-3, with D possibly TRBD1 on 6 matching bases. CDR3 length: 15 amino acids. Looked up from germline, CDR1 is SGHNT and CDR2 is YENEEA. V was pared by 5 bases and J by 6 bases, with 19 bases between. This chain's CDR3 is CASSPSRGGRAEAFF. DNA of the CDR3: TGTGCCAGCAGCCCAAGTCGTGGGGGCAGGGCTGAAGCTTTCTTT.